A selection of T cell receptor beta chains follows, all from one sample in a study of human T cells and chemical hapten exposure. TCRdb ran MiXCR on the RACE reads and lists one entry per CDR3 protein. The data hold about 69,000 distinct CDR3 sequences, with around 30% observed a single time. Sequencing used whole blood, obtained in connection with sensitization to the hapten diphenylcyclopropenone (DPC). The source of these receptors is a middle-aged man with alopecia areata. Some clones in this sample may be carry-over from other donors' samples. The CDR3 runs from the conserved cysteine through the conserved F or W. The order of the fields is V gene, clone size, D gene, J gene, CDR3 DNA, CDR3 protein. The D gene is left open where the match is weak. Some rows mark clone size as missing; the rest say once, few, many or name a class of expanded clone.

V gene: TRBV11-1
clone size: NA
D gene: NA
J gene: TRBJ1-1
CDR3 DNA: TGTGCCAGCAGCTTTGGGGGCTGGCCTGAAGCTTTCTTT
CDR3 protein: CASSFGGWPEAFF

V gene: TRBV20-1
clone size: NA
D gene: TRBD2
J gene: TRBJ2-1
CDR3 DNA: TGCAGTGTCAAAGGCGGGAGGGTACTCTACAATGAGCAGTTCTTC
CDR3 protein: CSVKGGRVLYNEQFF

V gene: TRBV30
clone size: few
D gene: TRBD2
J gene: TRBJ2-1
CDR3 DNA: TGTGCCTGGAGTGTAGGAGCGGGAGGGCGGCAGTTCTTC
CDR3 protein: CAWSVGAGGRQFF

V gene: TRBV27
clone size: NA
D gene: NA
J gene: TRBJ1-2
CDR3 DNA: TGTGCCAGCAGTTTATTACCAGATCCAGCTAACTATGGCTACACCTTC
CDR3 protein: CASSLLPDPANYGYTF

V gene: TRBV10-2
clone size: few
D gene: NA
J gene: TRBJ1-5
CDR3 DNA: TGCGCCAGCAGTTCCGGGGGGCATCAGCCCCAGCATTTT
CDR3 protein: CASSSGGHQPQHF

V gene: TRBV12-3/TRBV12-4
clone size: NA
D gene: TRBD1
J gene: TRBJ2-4
CDR3 DNA: TGTGCCAGCAGAGGGACAGGGGCTGGGTACATTCAGTACTTC
CDR3 protein: CASRGTGAGYIQYF

V gene: TRBV2
clone size: NA
D gene: NA
J gene: TRBJ1-2
CDR3 DNA: TGTGCCAGCAGTGACCCAGGGCAGGGCTACACCTTC
CDR3 protein: CASSDPGQGYTF

V gene: TRBV6-1
clone size: NA
D gene: TRBD1
J gene: TRBJ2-1
CDR3 DNA: TGTGCCAGCAGTGAAGGGACAGGGGATTACAATGAGCAGTTCTTC
CDR3 protein: CASSEGTGDYNEQFF

V gene: TRBV5-1
clone size: few
D gene: TRBD1
J gene: TRBJ1-4
CDR3 DNA: TGCGCCAGCAGCTTGGCCGCAGGGGGAAATGAAAAACTGTTTTTT
CDR3 protein: CASSLAAGGNEKLFF

V gene: TRBV5-6
clone size: few
D gene: NA
J gene: TRBJ2-3
CDR3 DNA: TGTGCCAGCAGCATTTCCGACAGGGGACTATCAGATACGCAGTATTTT
CDR3 protein: CASSISDRGLSDTQYF

V gene: TRBV16
clone size: NA
D gene: NA
J gene: TRBJ1-1
CDR3 DNA: TGTGCCAGCAGCAACATCCCGAACACTGAAGCTTTCTTT
CDR3 protein: CASSNIPNTEAFF

V gene: TRBV20-1
clone size: few
D gene: TRBD2
J gene: TRBJ2-7
CDR3 DNA: TGCAGTGCCAGCGGGAGGGCCAGGGACGAGCAGTACTTC
CDR3 protein: CSASGRARDEQYF

V gene: TRBV28
clone size: NA
D gene: NA
J gene: TRBJ1-2
CDR3 DNA: TGTGCCAGCAGCCAGGGCACCGTCGGTGGCTACACCTTC
CDR3 protein: CASSQGTVGGYTF

V gene: TRBV20-1
clone size: few
D gene: NA
J gene: TRBJ2-2
CDR3 DNA: TGCAGTGCTAGAGACTCCTTGACAGGGAAAAGCGGGAGAGACACCGGGGAGCTGTTTTTT
CDR3 protein: CSARDSLTGKSGRDTGELFF

V gene: TRBV12-5
clone size: NA
D gene: TRBD1
J gene: TRBJ1-2
CDR3 DNA: TGTGCTAGTGGTATCGGGACAGGGAATGGCTACACCTTC
CDR3 protein: CASGIGTGNGYTF

V gene: TRBV12-3/TRBV12-4
clone size: few
D gene: NA
J gene: TRBJ1-2
CDR3 DNA: TGTGCCAGCAGCCCTTCCTATGGCTACACCTTC
CDR3 protein: CASSPSYGYTF

V gene: TRBV4-3
clone size: NA
D gene: TRBD2
J gene: TRBJ2-7
CDR3 DNA: TGCGCCAGCAGCCAAGAGCTAGCGGGAGGGCCGGGCGAGCAGTACTTC
CDR3 protein: CASSQELAGGPGEQYF

V gene: TRBV5-1
clone size: once
D gene: NA
J gene: TRBJ2-7
CDR3 DNA: TGCGCCAGCAGCTTGGGACCGGGCCTCTACGAGCAGTACTTC
CDR3 protein: CASSLGPGLYEQYF

V gene: TRBV20-1
clone size: NA
D gene: NA
J gene: TRBJ1-4
CDR3 DNA: TGCAGTGCCCTAGGGCCCGGTGGGAGACTGTTTTTT
CDR3 protein: CSALGPGGRLFF

V gene: TRBV28
clone size: NA
D gene: TRBD2
J gene: TRBJ2-3
CDR3 DNA: TGTGCCAGCAGTTTACCCCCAGCGGGAGGGCCATTGGATACGCAGTATTTT
CDR3 protein: CASSLPPAGGPLDTQYF

V gene: TRBV7-9
clone size: NA
D gene: TRBD1
J gene: TRBJ2-7
CDR3 DNA: TGTGCCAGCAGCTGGACAAAGCTGGGAGGGACAGGGATCAGCGAGCAGTACTTC
CDR3 protein: CASSWTKLGGTGISEQYF

V gene: TRBV28
clone size: NA
D gene: NA
J gene: TRBJ2-6
CDR3 DNA: TGTGCCAGCAGTTTAGGTGGGGGCTATTTTTCTGGGGCCAACGTCCTGACTTTC
CDR3 protein: CASSLGGGYFSGANVLTF

V gene: TRBV5-6
clone size: NA
D gene: NA
J gene: TRBJ2-4
CDR3 DNA: TGTGCCAGCAGCTTCTTCGGCACTCTAGCCAAAAACATTCAGTACTTC
CDR3 protein: CASSFFGTLAKNIQYF

V gene: TRBV9
clone size: NA
D gene: NA
J gene: TRBJ2-1
CDR3 DNA: TGTGCCAGCAGCGTAGGGGGCAGGGATCAGTACAATGAGCAGTTCTTC
CDR3 protein: CASSVGGRDQYNEQFF

V gene: TRBV5-6
clone size: few
D gene: NA
J gene: TRBJ1-1
CDR3 DNA: TGTGCCAGCAGCTTCCCCCGGACGGAGCGGACTGAAGCTTTCTTT
CDR3 protein: CASSFPRTERTEAFF

V gene: TRBV10-1
clone size: few
D gene: TRBD1
J gene: TRBJ2-7
CDR3 DNA: TGCGCCACTCGGGACAGGGCGTATTACGAGCAGTACTTC
CDR3 protein: CATRDRAYYEQYF

V gene: TRBV6-2/TRBV6-3
clone size: NA
D gene: NA
J gene: TRBJ1-3
CDR3 DNA: TGTGCCAGCAGTCGAGGGGATCCTGGAAACACCGTATATTTT
CDR3 protein: CASSRGDPGNTVYF

V gene: TRBV10-2
clone size: few
D gene: TRBD1
J gene: TRBJ2-5
CDR3 DNA: TGCGCCAGCAAAGACAGGGGGGAGACCCAGTACTTC
CDR3 protein: CASKDRGETQYF

V gene: TRBV28
clone size: few
D gene: NA
J gene: TRBJ2-5
CDR3 DNA: TGTGCCAGCAGTCACCCCCCGCAAGAGACCCAGTACTTC
CDR3 protein: CASSHPPQETQYF

V gene: TRBV29-1
clone size: few
D gene: NA
J gene: TRBJ2-7
CDR3 DNA: TGCAGCGTTGAGGTGGGGGACGAGCAGTACTTC
CDR3 protein: CSVEVGDEQYF

V gene: TRBV2
clone size: few
D gene: TRBD1
J gene: TRBJ2-3
CDR3 DNA: TGTGCCAGCTGGGGACAGAACACAGATACGCAGTATTTT
CDR3 protein: CASWGQNTDTQYF

V gene: TRBV7-6
clone size: few
D gene: NA
J gene: TRBJ2-3
CDR3 DNA: TGTGCCAGCAGCCCAACTAGCACAGATACGCAGTATTTT
CDR3 protein: CASSPTSTDTQYF

V gene: TRBV20-1
clone size: once
D gene: NA
J gene: TRBJ1-2
CDR3 DNA: TGCAGTGCTAGAGTGGGGGATCTGATCTATGGCTACACCTTC
CDR3 protein: CSARVGDLIYGYTF

V gene: TRBV20-1
clone size: NA
D gene: TRBD2
J gene: TRBJ2-7
CDR3 DNA: TGCAGTGCTCGGACTAGCGGGACTTACGAGCAGTACTTC
CDR3 protein: CSARTSGTYEQYF

V gene: TRBV6-5
clone size: NA
D gene: TRBD1
J gene: TRBJ1-6
CDR3 DNA: TGTGCCAGCAGCGGGACAGGGCGGTATTCACCCCTCCACTTT
CDR3 protein: CASSGTGRYSPLHF

V gene: TRBV24-1
clone size: few
D gene: NA
J gene: TRBJ2-7
CDR3 DNA: TGTGCCACCAGTGACCGGGACGGATCCTACGAGCAGTACTTC
CDR3 protein: CATSDRDGSYEQYF

V gene: TRBV10-3
clone size: NA
D gene: TRBD2
J gene: TRBJ2-2
CDR3 DNA: TGTGCCATCAAAGGGACTAGCGGCACCGGGGAGCTGTTTTTT
CDR3 protein: CAIKGTSGTGELFF

V gene: TRBV10-2
clone size: few
D gene: TRBD1
J gene: TRBJ1-1
CDR3 DNA: TGCGCCAGCAGGGACAGGGTAAAGAACACTGAAGCTTTCTTT
CDR3 protein: CASRDRVKNTEAFF

V gene: TRBV12-3/TRBV12-4
clone size: few
D gene: TRBD2
J gene: TRBJ2-1
CDR3 DNA: TGTGCCAGCACCCAACTAGCGGGGCCCTACAATGAGCAGTTCTTC
CDR3 protein: CASTQLAGPYNEQFF

V gene: TRBV4-1
clone size: few
D gene: NA
J gene: TRBJ2-5
CDR3 DNA: TGCGCCAGCAGCCAAGTAGAGTACCAAGAGACCCAGTACTTC
CDR3 protein: CASSQVEYQETQYF

V gene: TRBV3-1
clone size: few
D gene: TRBD2
J gene: TRBJ2-1
CDR3 DNA: TGTGCCAGCAGCCAAGCTCGAGCGGGAGTATACAATGAGCAGTTCTTC
CDR3 protein: CASSQARAGVYNEQFF

V gene: TRBV20-1
clone size: few
D gene: NA
J gene: TRBJ2-3
CDR3 DNA: TGCAGTGCTAGAGGGGATGGCACAGATACGCAGTATTTT
CDR3 protein: CSARGDGTDTQYF

V gene: TRBV9
clone size: NA
D gene: TRBD2
J gene: TRBJ2-2
CDR3 DNA: TGTGCCAGCAGCGTATCCCTACTAGCGGGAGGGCCAGTAACCGGGGAGCTGTTTTTT
CDR3 protein: CASSVSLLAGGPVTGELFF

V gene: TRBV12-3/TRBV12-4
clone size: few
D gene: NA
J gene: TRBJ1-1
CDR3 DNA: TGTGCCAGCAGTATGCGGACTGAAGCTTTCTTT
CDR3 protein: CASSMRTEAFF

V gene: TRBV7-2
clone size: NA
D gene: TRBD2
J gene: TRBJ2-3
CDR3 DNA: TGTGCCAGCAGCTCATTATGGACGGGAGGAGAGGAAGATACGCAGTATTTT
CDR3 protein: CASSSLWTGGEEDTQYF

V gene: TRBV6-7
clone size: NA
D gene: NA
J gene: TRBJ2-1
CDR3 DNA: TGTGCCAGAGAGCGTAACGAGCAGTTCTTC
CDR3 protein: CARERNEQFF

V gene: TRBV27
clone size: NA
D gene: NA
J gene: TRBJ2-3
CDR3 DNA: TGTGCCAGCAGTTTAGAGTACAGGGTCGGCACAGATACGCAGTATTTT
CDR3 protein: CASSLEYRVGTDTQYF

V gene: TRBV13
clone size: few
D gene: TRBD2
J gene: TRBJ2-1
CDR3 DNA: TGTGCCAGCAGCAGGACTAGCGGGATAGGGCCTGAGCAGTTCTTC
CDR3 protein: CASSRTSGIGPEQFF

V gene: TRBV20-1
clone size: NA
D gene: TRBD2
J gene: TRBJ2-1
CDR3 DNA: TGCAGTGCTAGCGGGACTAGCCCCACTGGGGAGCAGTTCTTC
CDR3 protein: CSASGTSPTGEQFF

V gene: TRBV7-6
clone size: few
D gene: NA
J gene: TRBJ2-5
CDR3 DNA: TGTGCCAGCAGCCCGGCCGTAGCGGCTAATACACAAGAGACCCAGTACTTC
CDR3 protein: CASSPAVAANTQETQYF

V gene: TRBV20-1
clone size: NA
D gene: NA
J gene: TRBJ2-7
CDR3 DNA: TGCAGTGCTAGTGGTGGCCGTCGCTCGTCCTACGAGCAGTACTTC
CDR3 protein: CSASGGRRSSYEQYF

V gene: TRBV6-2/TRBV6-3
clone size: few
D gene: NA
J gene: TRBJ2-7
CDR3 DNA: TGTGCCAGCAGTGTAACTACTTCCTACGAGCAGTACTTC
CDR3 protein: CASSVTTSYEQYF

V gene: TRBV12-3/TRBV12-4
clone size: medium-sized
D gene: NA
J gene: TRBJ2-7
CDR3 DNA: TGTGCCAGCAGCTTAGGCGGGTCCTACGAGCAGTACTTC
CDR3 protein: CASSLGGSYEQYF

V gene: TRBV19
clone size: NA
D gene: NA
J gene: TRBJ1-1
CDR3 DNA: TGTGCCAGTACTCAATTAGGGGGTCTGACTGAAGCTTTCTTT
CDR3 protein: CASTQLGGLTEAFF

V gene: TRBV14
clone size: few
D gene: NA
J gene: TRBJ2-3
CDR3 DNA: TGTGCCAGCAGCCGCCCTAGCGTGTTCGGCGACACAGATACGCAGTATTTT
CDR3 protein: CASSRPSVFGDTDTQYF

V gene: TRBV7-9
clone size: few
D gene: NA
J gene: TRBJ2-3
CDR3 DNA: TGTGCCAGCAGCTTAGCGCAGGGAGATACGCAGTATTTT
CDR3 protein: CASSLAQGDTQYF

V gene: TRBV15
clone size: few
D gene: TRBD2
J gene: TRBJ2-3
CDR3 DNA: TGTGCCACCAGCAGAGGACTAGCGGGGGCTAGCACAGATACGCAGTATTTT
CDR3 protein: CATSRGLAGASTDTQYF

V gene: TRBV20-1
clone size: NA
D gene: NA
J gene: TRBJ2-2
CDR3 DNA: TGCAGTGCTAGAGTGCCCGCCCGGTCCACCGGGGAGCTGTTTTTT
CDR3 protein: CSARVPARSTGELFF

V gene: TRBV28
clone size: NA
D gene: NA
J gene: TRBJ2-7
CDR3 DNA: TGTGCCAGCAGTACCGGGGGGACAGGATTCCACGAGCAGTACTTC
CDR3 protein: CASSTGGTGFHEQYF

V gene: TRBV12-3/TRBV12-4
clone size: few
D gene: NA
J gene: TRBJ1-3
CDR3 DNA: TGTGCCAGCAGTTTGGGGGGACCAAGGCGAAACACCATATATTTT
CDR3 protein: CASSLGGPRRNTIYF